Presented here are 19 T cell receptor beta chains from one specimen sequenced in a study of cytomegalovirus exposure and HLA in healthy donors. The PCR ran on 60 Vbeta and 13 Jbeta primers. Profiled with immunoSEQ multiplex PCR; TCRdb holds only in-frame clones, not every one. The profile shows roughly 240,000 clones, approximately 78% of them singletons. Sequencing input: PBMCs. The receptors here all came from a boy between 10 and 17 years old in good health and CMV-seronegative.

This sequence joins TRBV5-6 and TRBJ2-5, with D hard to call. V was clipped by 3 bases and J by 5 bases, with 17 bases between them. The CDR3 is 15 amino acids. The germline gives CDR1 SGHDT, CDR2 YYEEEE. The CDR3 here is CASSSGWFFRETQYF. CDR3 sequence (DNA): TGTGCCAGCAGCTCCGGGTGGTTTTTTCGGGAGACCCAGTACTTC. The full variable domain, rest sourced from reference TRBV5-6 and TRBJ2-5, is DAGVTQSPTHLIKTRGQQVTLRCSPKSGHDTVSWYQQALGQGPQFIFQYYEEEERQRGNFPDRFSGHQFPNYSSELNVNALLLGDSALYLCASSSGWFFRETQYFGPGTRLLVL.

The chain uses TRBV19 and TRBJ2-7, with 7 bases identical to TRBD2. Germline V gene lookup returns CDR1 LNHDA and CDR2 SQIVND (reference sequence). V was pared by 5 bases and J by 5 bases, with 9 bases of the junction left unmatched. The CDR3 is 14 residues long. Here the CDR3 DNA reads TGTGCCAGTAGTCGCGGGAGCATGAGCCACGAGCAGTACTTC. Its protein product is CASSRGSMSHEQYF.

This sequence joins TRBV5-4 and TRBJ2-7; 8 bases fit TRBD1. Germline V gene data show CDR1 as SGHNT and CDR2 as YYREEE (reference sequence). V lost 5 bases, J lost 11 bases, and 15 bases stayed unmatched. The CDR3 has 14 residues. CDR3 protein: CASRPNPDRGGEYF. CDR3 coding DNA: TGTGCCAGCAGGCCTAACCCAGACAGGGGTGGCGAGTACTTC.

This clone was detected only a few times. V usage is TRBV6-9 and J usage is TRBJ1-1; D might be TRBD1 (5 bases). The V end was cut by 1 base, the J end by 1 base, with 13 bases between. The CDR3 totals 16 residues. Germline V gene data show CDR1 as MNHGY and CDR2 as SVAAGI. CDR3 coding DNA: TGTGCCAGCAGTTATTGGAGAAGCAGGGCGAACACTGAAGCTTTCTTT. It codes for CASSYWRSRANTEAFF.

This rearrangement joins TRBV30 to TRBJ2-5; no clear D gene. V was trimmed by 4 bases and J by 7 bases, leaving 10 bases between them. Germline CDR1 reads GTSNPN; CDR2 reads SVGIG (reference sequence). There are 11 residues in the CDR3. CDR3 DNA sequence: TGTGCCTGGACCGACATTGGGACCCAGTACTTC. Translating it yields CAWTDIGTQYF.

The V and J genes are TRBV10-3 and TRBJ2-3, with D perhaps matching TRBD2 (5 bases). CDR3 length equals 14 residues. Germline V gene data show CDR1 as ENHRY and CDR2 as SYGVKD. The V end lost 11 bases, the J end lost 2 bases, and 17 bases lay between the germline ends. CDR3 nucleotide sequence: TGTGCCCTTAGTAAGACGGGAACCACAGATACGCAGTATTTT. The encoded protein is CALSKTGTTDTQYF.

This clone was counted once. The chain uses TRBV2 and TRBJ2-1; 7 nucleotides match TRBD1. Unmatched junction bases numbered 3, after V lost 6 bases and J lost 4 bases. The CDR3 loop spans 13 amino acids. Germline V gene lookup returns CDR1 SNHLY and CDR2 FYNNEI. The CDR3 protein is CASREDRYNEQFF. CDR3 DNA sequence: TGTGCCAGCAGAGAGGACAGGTACAATGAGCAGTTCTTC. The complete variable domain, with remaining parts taken from reference TRBV2 and TRBJ2-1, reads EPEVTQTPSHQVTQMGQEVILRCVPISNHLYFYWYRQILGQKVEFLVSFYNNEISEKSEIFDDQFSVERPDGSNFTLKIRSTKLEDSAMYFCASREDRYNEQFFGPGTRLTVL.

J is TRBJ1-6 and V is TRBV5-6; D may be TRBD1 (6 bases). Germline CDR1 SGHDT, CDR2 YYEEEE. CDR3 length: 16 amino acids. Trimming took 7 bases from V and 6 from J, leaving 20 bases between them. CDR3 protein: CASRIRTQGRNSPLHF. The DNA of the CDR3 is TGTGCCAGCCGGATTCGGACACAGGGACGTAATTCACCCCTCCACTTT. Variable domain in full (rest from reference TRBV5-6 and TRBJ1-6): DAGVTQSPTHLIKTRGQQVTLRCSPKSGHDTVSWYQQALGQGPQFIFQYYEEEERQRGNFPDRFSGHQFPNYSSELNVNALLLGDSALYLCASRIRTQGRNSPLHFGNGTRLTVT.

This chain joins TRBV13 and TRBJ2-7; 10 bases fit TRBD2. The CDR3 sequence is 17 residues long. With V trimmed by 4 bases and J by 2 bases, 11 bases remained unmatched. Germline CDR1 and CDR2: PRHDT and FYEKMQ (reference sequence). CDR3 amino acids: CASSSVASGGKPYEQYF. In DNA form, the CDR3 reads TGTGCCAGCAGCTCAGTGGCTAGCGGGGGCAAGCCCTACGAGCAGTACTTC.

The J gene is TRBJ2-5, the V gene TRBV10-3; D not resolved. Trimming took 5 bases from V and 3 from J, leaving 7 bases between them. CDR1 and CDR2 (germline): ENHRY, SYGVKD. The CDR3 loop spans 12 amino acids. The CDR3 here is CAISYSKETQYF. CDR3 coding DNA: TGTGCCATCAGTTACAGCAAAGAGACCCAGTACTTC.

V is TRBV10-3 and J is TRBJ1-1; the D gene is possibly TRBD1 (5 bases). V was clipped by 2 bases and J by 6 bases, with 13 bases between them. CDR1 ENHRY and CDR2 SYGVKD come from the germline V gene. This CDR3 has 14 residues. CDR3 bases: TGTGCCATCAGTGAGCTTTCAGGGAAGGCTGAAGCTTTCTTT. Translated: CAISELSGKAEAFF.

The chain combines TRBV30 with TRBJ1-2, with a tentative D call TRBD1 (5 bases). V was cut by 2 bases and J by 1 base, with 11 bases left in between. Germline CDR1 and CDR2: GTSNPN and SVGIG (reference sequence). The CDR3 sequence is 14 residues long. The CDR3, as DNA: TGTGCCTGGAGTCTCAAAGGGGTTAACTATGGCTACACCTTC. Its translation: CAWSLKGVNYGYTF.

CDR3 protein: CASSGWAGYEQYF. The CDR3 DNA is TGTGCCAGCAGTGGGTGGGCAGGCTACGAGCAGTACTTC. The chain couples TRBV2 to TRBJ2-7, with no clear D. Trimming stripped 4 bases from V and 3 bases from J, with 10 bases between. CDR3 length equals 13 residues. CDR1 is SNHLY and CDR2 is FYNNEI in the germline V gene.

This sequence joins TRBV6-1 and TRBJ2-7; D perhaps matches TRBD1 (6 bases). Looked up from germline, CDR1 is MNHNS and CDR2 is SASEGT. The CDR3 sequence is 13 residues long. V was cut by 6 bases and J by 2 bases, with 11 bases left in between. The CDR3 DNA reads as TGTGCCAGCAGAGCCCGGACAGCCTACGAGCAGTACTTC. This gives the protein CASRARTAYEQYF.

The rearrangement joins TRBV7-6 to TRBJ2-2, with no clear D. Germline V gene sequence: CDR1 SGHVS, CDR2 FNYEAQ. Trimming took off 0 bases at V and 4 bases at J, with 15 bases between the two ends. There are 17 residues in the CDR3. CDR3 amino acids: CASSLAPQSAITGELFF. For the CDR3, the DNA is TGTGCCAGCAGCTTAGCGCCGCAAAGCGCCATCACCGGGGAGCTGTTTTTT. Together with reference TRBV7-6 and TRBJ2-2, the CDR3 gives the full variable domain: GAGVSQSPRYKVTKRGQDVALRCDPISGHVSLYWYRQALGQGPEFLTYFNYEAQQDKSGLPNDRFSAERPEGSISTLTIQRTEQRDSAMYRCASSLAPQSAITGELFFGEGSRLTVL.

This chain joins TRBV10-3 and TRBJ2-7, with TRBD1 as a possible D gene (6 bases). Germline V gene lookup returns CDR1 ENHRY and CDR2 SYGVKD. The CDR3 runs 15 residues. V lost 4 bases to trimming and J lost 9 bases, with 22 bases between them. The CDR3 spells CAISAIQGTPDGQYF. Here the CDR3 DNA reads TGTGCCATCAGTGCCATCCAGGGGACCCCTGACGGGCAGTACTTC.

The V and J genes are TRBV28 and TRBJ1-2; D is unclear. The ends were cut back, 5 bases at V and 13 bases at J, with 11 bases in the middle. The CDR3 runs to 10 residues. CDR1 is MDHEN, CDR2 SYDVKM, per germline. CDR3 in DNA: TGTGCCAGCAGTCTTAGCGCTCCCACCTTC. It is translated as CASSLSAPTF.

This clone was observed a few times. The CDR3 DNA sequence: TGTGCCAGCAGTTACGGCGGTAGCACAGATACGCAGTATTTT. Protein sequence: CASSYGGSTDTQYF. The chain employs TRBV6-6 and TRBJ2-3, with D unclear. Deletions cut 2 bases from V and 0 bases from J, with 6 bases between. The CDR3 loop spans 14 amino acids. The V gene's germline CDR1 is MNHNY and CDR2 SVGAGI (reference sequence).

This chain uses TRBV5-1 with TRBJ2-3; TRBD2 aligns across 7 bases. The length of the CDR3 is 16 residues. V lost 3 bases and J lost 0; bases outside the gene matches: 7. The germline gives CDR1 SGHRS, CDR2 YFSETQ. In DNA, the CDR3 is TGCGCCAGCAGCTCCCCTAGCGGCCCGAGCACAGATACGCAGTATTTT. It translates to CASSSPSGPSTDTQYF.